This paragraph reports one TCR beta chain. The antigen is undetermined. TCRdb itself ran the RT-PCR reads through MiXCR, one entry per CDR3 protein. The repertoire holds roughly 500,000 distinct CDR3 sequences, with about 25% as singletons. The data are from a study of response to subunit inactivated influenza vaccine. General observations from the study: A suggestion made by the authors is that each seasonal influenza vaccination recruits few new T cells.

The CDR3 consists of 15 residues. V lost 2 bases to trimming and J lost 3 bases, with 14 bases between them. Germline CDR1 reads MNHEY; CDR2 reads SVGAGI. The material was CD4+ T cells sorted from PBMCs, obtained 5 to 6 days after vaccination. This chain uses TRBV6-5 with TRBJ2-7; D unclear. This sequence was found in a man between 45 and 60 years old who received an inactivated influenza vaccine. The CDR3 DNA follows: TGTGCCAGCAGTTACGGCAGGTGGGGAAACTACGAGCAGTACTTC. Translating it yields CASSYGRWGNYEQYF.